This TCR beta chain is drawn from a study of response to subunit inactivated influenza vaccine. Overall study findings and caveats: With each seasonal influenza vaccination, the authors suggested, few new T cells are recruited.

A single record per CDR3 protein comes from TCRdb applying MiXCR to the RT-PCR reads. The data show 500,000 to 600,000 distinct CDR3 sequences, 10% to 15% seen once. V lost 5 bases and J lost 2, with 12 bases in between. The CDR3 has 14 residues. Germline-derived CDR1 and CDR2 are SGHRS and YFSETQ. This clonotype was detected many times. What it binds is not known. The sequence came from a man between 50 and 59 years old who received an inactivated influenza vaccine. The input for sequencing was PBMCs from blood, taken on the day of vaccination. The genes are TRBV5-1 and TRBJ2-3, with unresolved D. The CDR3: CASRTGPSTDTQYF. DNA of the CDR3: TGCGCCAGCAGAACCGGGCCTTCCACAGATACGCAGTATTTT.